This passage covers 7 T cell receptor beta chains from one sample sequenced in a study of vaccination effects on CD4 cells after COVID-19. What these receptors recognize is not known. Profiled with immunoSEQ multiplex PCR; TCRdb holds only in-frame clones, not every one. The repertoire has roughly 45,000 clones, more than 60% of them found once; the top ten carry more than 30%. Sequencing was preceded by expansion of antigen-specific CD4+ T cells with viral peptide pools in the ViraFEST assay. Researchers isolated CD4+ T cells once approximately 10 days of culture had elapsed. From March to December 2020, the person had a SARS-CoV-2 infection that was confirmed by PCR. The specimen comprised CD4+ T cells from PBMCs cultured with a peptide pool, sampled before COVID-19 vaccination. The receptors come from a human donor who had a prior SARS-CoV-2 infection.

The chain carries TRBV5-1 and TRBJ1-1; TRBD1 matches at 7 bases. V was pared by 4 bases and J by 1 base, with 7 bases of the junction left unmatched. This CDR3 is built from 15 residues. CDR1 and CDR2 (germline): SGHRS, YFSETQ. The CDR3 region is CASSVTGVRNTEAFF. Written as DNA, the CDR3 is TGCGCCAGCAGCGTTACAGGGGTCAGGAACACTGAAGCTTTCTTT.

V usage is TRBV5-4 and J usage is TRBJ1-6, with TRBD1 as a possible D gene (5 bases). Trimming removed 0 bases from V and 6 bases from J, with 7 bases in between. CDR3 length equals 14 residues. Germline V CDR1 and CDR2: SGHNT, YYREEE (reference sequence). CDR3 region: CASSLAGINSPLHF. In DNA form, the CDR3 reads TGTGCCAGCAGCTTGGCAGGGATTAATTCACCCCTCCACTTT.

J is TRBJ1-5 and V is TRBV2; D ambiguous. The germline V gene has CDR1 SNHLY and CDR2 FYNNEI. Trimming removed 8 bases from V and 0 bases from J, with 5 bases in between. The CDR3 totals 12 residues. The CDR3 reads CASQDSNQPQHF. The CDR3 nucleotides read TGTGCCAGCCAAGATAGCAATCAGCCCCAGCATTTT.

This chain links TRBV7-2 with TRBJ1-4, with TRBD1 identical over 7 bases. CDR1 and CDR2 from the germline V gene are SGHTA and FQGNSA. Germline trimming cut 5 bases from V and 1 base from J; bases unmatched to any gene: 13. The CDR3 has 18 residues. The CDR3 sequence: CASSTSLRGGGTNEKLFF. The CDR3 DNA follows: TGTGCCAGCAGCACATCGCTCAGGGGGGGCGGAACTAATGAAAAACTGTTTTTT.

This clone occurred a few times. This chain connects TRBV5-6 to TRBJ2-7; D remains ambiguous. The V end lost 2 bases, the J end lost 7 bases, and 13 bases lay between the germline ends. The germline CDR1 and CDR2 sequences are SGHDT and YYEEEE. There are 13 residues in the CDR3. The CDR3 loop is CASSFSVWGEQYF. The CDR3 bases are TGTGCCAGCAGCTTCTCTGTTTGGGGAGAGCAGTACTTC.

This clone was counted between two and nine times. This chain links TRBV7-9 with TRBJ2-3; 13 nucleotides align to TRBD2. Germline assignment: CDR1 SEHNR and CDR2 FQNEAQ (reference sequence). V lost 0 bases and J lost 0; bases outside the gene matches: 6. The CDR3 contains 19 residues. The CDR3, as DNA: TGTGCCAGCAGCTTAGCGCTACTAGCGGGGGGGCTTAGCACAGATACGCAGTATTTT. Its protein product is CASSLALLAGGLSTDTQYF.

CDR3 coding DNA: TGTGCCAGCAGCGTAGGCGGGGGAAACATTCAGTACTTC. Translated, it gives CASSVGGGNIQYF. The chain recombines TRBV9 with TRBJ2-4; 7 nucleotides match TRBD2. This CDR3 comprises 13 residues. Germline lookup yields CDR1 SGDLS and CDR2 YYNGEE. V dropped 0 bases and J dropped 6; count of bases not matched to a gene: 0. The variable domain in full, completed from reference TRBV9 and TRBJ2-4, reads DSGVTQTPKHLITATGQRVTLRCSPRSGDLSVYWYQQSLDQGLQFLIQYYNGEERAKGNILERFSAQQFPDLHSELNLSSLELGDSALYFCASSVGGGNIQYFGAGTRLSVL.